This T cell receptor beta chain was obtained from a study of molecular identifiers for immune sequencing clone quantification. From the PCR reads, TCRdb called clonotypes with MiXCR, one entry per CDR3 protein. The sample has 70,000 to 95,000 distinct CDR3 sequences; around 20% are singletons. CDR3 size: 19 residues. Germline CDR1 is MGHRA and CDR2 is YSYEKL. This clonotype was recorded many times. Compared with germline, one end of the junction differs, possibly owing to a read error. This chain joins TRBV4-1 and TRBJ2-3; tentative D call: TRBD1 (6 bases). The TCR sequence derives from a human donor in good health. Some libraries in this study had Jurkat cell RNA spiked in. The sample consisted of naive CD8+ T cells from blood, with Jurkat cell RNA spiked in. Sample subset: FACS-sorted CD8+CD4-CCR7+CD45RA+ naive T cells. CDR3 sequence (DNA): TGCGCCAGCAGGCAAGCAGGAACAGGGACGTTTACTTTCACAGATACGCAGTATTTT. Its translation is CASRQAGTGTFTFTDTQYF.